This TCR beta chain was identified in a study of OX40 agonist ivuxolimab in advanced cancers. Study in general: Ivuxolimab doses were 0.01, 0.1, 0.3, 1.5, 3 or 10 mg/kg every 2 weeks. Those enrolled were approximately 83% male, with a mean age of roughly 62 years and ages from about 20 to 80. Prior therapy, whether anti-PD-1, anti-PD-L1 or anti-CTLA-4, was allowed, and roughly 44% had some.

Blood sampling took place at baseline, cycle 4 day 1, and cycle 7 day 1. Germline values: CDR1 SGDLS, CDR2 YYNGEE. This CDR3 region has 15 residues. V was clipped by 3 bases and J by 4 bases, with 16 bases between them. This clone was recorded a few times. TCRdb keeps only in-frame clones here, not all; method: immunoSEQ multiplex PCR. The profile covers approximately 89,000 clones, with about 90% appearing a single time and about 0.78% taken by the ten largest. The chain uses TRBV9 and TRBJ1-1, with D perhaps TRBD1 (5 bases). This TCR was recovered from an adult with an advanced solid tumor such as melanoma, head and neck, liver or kidney cancer. The input for sequencing was CD4+ or CD8+ T cells sorted from blood, taken in a trial of the OX40 agonist ivuxolimab. CDR3 loop: CASSGGPSESTEAFF. The CDR3 nucleotides are TGTGCCAGCAGCGGGGGACCCTCCGAAAGCACTGAAGCTTTCTTT.